These T cell receptor beta chains were read from a single sample in a study of shared clonotypes between healthy human individuals. Generated by immunoSEQ multiplex PCR, the TCRdb table keeps only in-frame clones and is missing some. The repertoire holds more than 2 million clones, with about 95% as singletons. The sample was naive CD8+ T cells sorted from blood. Every receptor here comes from a man between 18 and 35 years old in good health. The CDR3 runs from the conserved cysteine through the conserved F or W. D genes are given only for firm matches. Where a row states a size, it is once, few, many or the class of an expanded clone; other rows omit it.

v_call	d_call	j_call	clone_size	cdr3_nt	cdr3_aa
TRBV6-1	NA	TRBJ2-7	NA	TGTGCCAGCAGTGAAGGACAGGACTACGAGCAGTACTTC	CASSEGQDYEQYF
TRBV9	TRBD1	TRBJ2-1	NA	TGTGCCAGCAGCGTCGAGGGGGCGCTCACTGAGCAGTTCTTC	CASSVEGALTEQFF
TRBV9	TRBD2	TRBJ2-1	NA	TGTGCCAGCAGCGCGACTAGCGGGGGCTACAATGAGCAGTTCTTC	CASSATSGGYNEQFF
TRBV2	TRBD2	TRBJ2-7	NA	TGTGCCAGCAACCTAGCGGGGGAGTCTATAACCTACGAGCAGTACTTC	CASNLAGESITYEQYF
TRBV5-4	TRBD1	TRBJ1-1	NA	TGTGCCAGCAGCGGGGGACAGGGATTAAACACTGAAGCTTTCTTT	CASSGGQGLNTEAFF
TRBV6-5	NA	TRBJ2-5	NA	TGTGCCAGCAGTTACGAACCCAGGGTTGAGACCCAGTACTTC	CASSYEPRVETQYF
TRBV6-4	TRBD1	TRBJ2-2	NA	TGTGCCAGCAGTTGGACAGGGGACACCGGGGAGCTGTTTTTT	CASSWTGDTGELFF
TRBV30	NA	TRBJ1-2	NA	TGTGCCTGGACCGGGGGCGACTATGGCTACACCTTC	CAWTGGDYGYTF
TRBV27	NA	TRBJ2-1	NA	TGTGCCAGCAGTTTCCCAGGACTATACAATGAGCAGTTCTTC	CASSFPGLYNEQFF
TRBV9	NA	TRBJ2-2	NA	TGTGCCAGCAGCGTAGCATTATCGGGCGGAACCGGGGAGCTGTTTTTT	CASSVALSGGTGELFF
TRBV11-2	NA	TRBJ2-7	NA	TGTGCCAGCAGCTCGAGCTCTGACCCCGAGCAGTACTTC	CASSSSSDPEQYF
TRBV9	NA	TRBJ2-2	NA	TGTGCCAGCAGCCCCACCCCGGGGTCCGGGGAGCTGTTTTTT	CASSPTPGSGELFF
TRBV7-2	TRBD1	TRBJ1-5	NA	TGTGCCAGCAGCTTCTTGGACAGGGGAGATCAGCCCCAGCATTTT	CASSFLDRGDQPQHF
TRBV4-3	TRBD2	TRBJ2-3	NA	TGCGCCAGCAGCCAAGATACTTCGTCAGCGGGGGACACCAGGGATACGCAGTATTTT	CASSQDTSSAGDTRDTQYF
TRBV7-9	NA	TRBJ2-7	NA	TGTGCCAGCAGCGACCGGGACAAGGGAGGGCTGGGCGAGCAGTACTTC	CASSDRDKGGLGEQYF
TRBV9	TRBD2	TRBJ2-7	NA	TGTGCCAGCAGCGTAGGACTAGCGGATTCTTACGAGCAGTACTTC	CASSVGLADSYEQYF
TRBV27	NA	TRBJ2-3	NA	TGTGCCAGCAGTTCCCTAATCTCTCCAGATACGCAGTATTTT	CASSSLISPDTQYF
TRBV15	NA	TRBJ1-1	NA	TGTGCCACCCACGCCAGTTACACTGAAGCTTTCTTT	CATHASYTEAFF
TRBV29-1	TRBD1	TRBJ2-2	NA	TGCAGCGTTGTGGGACAGGGGCTCACCGGGGAGCTGTTTTTT	CSVVGQGLTGELFF
TRBV27	NA	TRBJ1-1	NA	TGTGCCAGCGGACTAGGGGGTGTTTTATTGAACACTGAAGCTTTCTTT	CASGLGGVLLNTEAFF
TRBV7-9	NA	TRBJ2-3	NA	TGTGCCAGCAGCCCTATGGCAGATACGCAGTATTTT	CASSPMADTQYF
TRBV9	NA	TRBJ2-2	NA	TGTGCCAGCAGCGTATCTGGGGCCGGGGAGCTGTTTTTT	CASSVSGAGELFF
TRBV27	TRBD1	TRBJ2-7	once	TGTGCCAGCAGTACCCGACAGGGAATGATCGAGCAGTACTTC	CASSTRQGMIEQYF
TRBV6-5	NA	TRBJ1-5	NA	TGTGCCAGCAGCCCCGGACTTTCCAATCAGCCCCAGCATTTT	CASSPGLSNQPQHF
TRBV27	NA	TRBJ1-5	NA	TGTGCCAGCAGTTCCGGCAATCAGCCCCAGCATTTT	CASSSGNQPQHF
TRBV6-1	NA	TRBJ1-2	NA	TGTGCCAGCAGTGCCTTGACAGCTACCTATGGCTACACCTTC	CASSALTATYGYTF
TRBV9	TRBD2	TRBJ2-5	NA	TGTGCCAGTTCGGCCGGGAGGGCCTCCGAAGAGACCCAGTACTTC	CASSAGRASEETQYF
TRBV19	TRBD1	TRBJ2-2	NA	TGTGCCAGAAGGGACAGGGGAAACACCGGGGAGCTGTTTTTT	CARRDRGNTGELFF
TRBV27	TRBD2	TRBJ2-1	NA	TGTGCCAGCAGTTTACTAGCGGGGAGTGAGCAGTTCTTC	CASSLLAGSEQFF
TRBV2	NA	TRBJ2-5	NA	TGTGCCAGCAGTCCAGGGTGGGAGACCCAGTACTTC	CASSPGWETQYF
TRBV7-9	NA	TRBJ2-7	NA	TGTGCCAGCAGCTTTAGTGGCTACGAGCAGTACTTC	CASSFSGYEQYF
TRBV27	NA	TRBJ2-1	once	TGTGCCAGCAGTTTCTTGACTAGCAATGAGCAGTTCTTC	CASSFLTSNEQFF
TRBV29-1	NA	TRBJ1-1	few	TGCAGCGTTGACGGAGGGACGGTTGAAGCTTTCTTT	CSVDGGTVEAFF
TRBV4-3	NA	TRBJ2-7	NA	TGCGCCAGCAGCCAAGATCTCTGGGCTCCCGAGCAGTACTTC	CASSQDLWAPEQYF
TRBV19	NA	TRBJ1-1	NA	TGTGCCAGTAGTAATTTCAAGGGGCGCTACACTGAAGCTTTCTTT	CASSNFKGRYTEAFF
TRBV6-6	NA	TRBJ2-2	NA	TGTGCCAGCAGATCGGACCCCGGGACACCCGGGGAGCTGTTTTTT	CASRSDPGTPGELFF
TRBV27	TRBD2	TRBJ2-3	NA	TGTGCCAGCAGTTCACTAGCGGCGAACACAGATACGCAGTATTTT	CASSSLAANTDTQYF
TRBV2	TRBD1	TRBJ2-1	NA	TGTGCCAGCAGGGACTGGACAGGGTCCTACAATGAGCAGTTCTTC	CASRDWTGSYNEQFF
TRBV7-7	TRBD1	TRBJ2-1	NA	TGTGCTAGCAGCTTGTCGGCAGGGGGCCGTGAGCAGTTCTTC	CASSLSAGGREQFF
TRBV12-5	TRBD1	TRBJ2-7	NA	TGTGCTACCAAGGGGGACAGCAGCTACGAGCAGTACTTC	CATKGDSSYEQYF
TRBV11-2	NA	TRBJ1-6	NA	TGTGCCAGCAGCCAACAGGGTTATAATTCACCCCTCCACTTT	CASSQQGYNSPLHF
TRBV4-1	NA	TRBJ1-2	NA	TGCGCCAGCAGCCAAGGCCCGGGACAAGACTGTGGCTACACCTTC	CASSQGPGQDCGYTF
TRBV6-5	NA	TRBJ1-5	NA	TGTGCCAGCAGTTACTCAAATGTTGGTCAGCCCCAGCATTTT	CASSYSNVGQPQHF
TRBV2	TRBD1	TRBJ2-1	NA	TGTGCCAGCAGTGGACAGGGGCTCAATGAGCAGTTCTTC	CASSGQGLNEQFF
TRBV7-2	NA	TRBJ2-1	NA	TGTGCCAGCAGCCCTACCGGGGGGCCGGGGAATGAGCAGTTCTTC	CASSPTGGPGNEQFF
TRBV5-1	TRBD2	TRBJ2-1	NA	TGCGCCAGCAGCTTGGAGGGACTAGCGGACTACAATGAGCAGTTCTTC	CASSLEGLADYNEQFF
TRBV9	NA	TRBJ1-6	few	TGTGCCAGCAGCTCAGAGGGGCACGGAAATTCACCCCTCCACTTT	CASSSEGHGNSPLHF
TRBV27	NA	TRBJ1-4	NA	TGTGCCAGCAGCCTCCTTTCAACTAATGAAAAACTGTTTTTT	CASSLLSTNEKLFF
TRBV15	TRBD1	TRBJ1-2	NA	TGTGCCACCAACAGGGGTGCTGGGGGCTACACCTTC	CATNRGAGGYTF
TRBV19	NA	TRBJ1-5	NA	TGTGCCAGTAGTATAGATCGGGAGGGTTATCAGCCCCAGCATTTT	CASSIDREGYQPQHF
TRBV27	TRBD1	TRBJ2-7	NA	TGTGCCAGCAGTTTAGGGCCGGGACAGGGGAACGAGCAGTACTTC	CASSLGPGQGNEQYF
TRBV28	NA	TRBJ1-1	NA	TGTGCCAGCAGTTTTTCCGGAGGGACTGAAGCTTTCTTT	CASSFSGGTEAFF
TRBV7-6	NA	TRBJ2-7	NA	TGTGCCAGCAGTTCCGGGCTCTCCTACGAGCAGTACTTC	CASSSGLSYEQYF
TRBV5-6	NA	TRBJ2-7	NA	TGTGCCAGCAGCTTTGGCGGGGCCTACGAGCAGTACTTC	CASSFGGAYEQYF
TRBV2	NA	TRBJ2-7	NA	TGTGCCAGCAGTGATAGCGGCAGGGGCCGAGCGGAGCAGTACTTC	CASSDSGRGRAEQYF